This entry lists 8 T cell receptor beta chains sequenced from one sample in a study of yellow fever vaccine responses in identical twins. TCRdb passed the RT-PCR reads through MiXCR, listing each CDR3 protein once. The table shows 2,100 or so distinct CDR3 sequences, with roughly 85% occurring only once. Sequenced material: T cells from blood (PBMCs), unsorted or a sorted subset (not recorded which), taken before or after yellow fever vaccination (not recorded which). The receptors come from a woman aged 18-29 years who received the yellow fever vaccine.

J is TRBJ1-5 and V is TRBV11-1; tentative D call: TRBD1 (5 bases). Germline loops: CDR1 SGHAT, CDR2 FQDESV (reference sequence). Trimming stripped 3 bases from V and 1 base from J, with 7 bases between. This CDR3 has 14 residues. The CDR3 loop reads CASSLGVSNQPQHF. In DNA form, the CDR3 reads TGTGCCAGCAGCTTGGGGGTAAGCAATCAGCCCCAGCATTTT.

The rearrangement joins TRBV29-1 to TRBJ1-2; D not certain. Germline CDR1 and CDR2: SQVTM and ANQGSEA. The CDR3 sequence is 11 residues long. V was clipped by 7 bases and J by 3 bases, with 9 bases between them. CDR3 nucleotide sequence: TGCAGCGCCTCCGAGGACTATGGCTACACCTTC. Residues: CSASEDYGYTF.

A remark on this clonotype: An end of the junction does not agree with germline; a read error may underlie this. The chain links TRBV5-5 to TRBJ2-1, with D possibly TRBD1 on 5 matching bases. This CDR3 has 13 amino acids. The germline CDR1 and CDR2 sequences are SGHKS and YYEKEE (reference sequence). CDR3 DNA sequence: TGTGCCAGCAGCTTGTCTATGGCGACAGAGCAGCTCTTC. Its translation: CASSLSMATEQLF.

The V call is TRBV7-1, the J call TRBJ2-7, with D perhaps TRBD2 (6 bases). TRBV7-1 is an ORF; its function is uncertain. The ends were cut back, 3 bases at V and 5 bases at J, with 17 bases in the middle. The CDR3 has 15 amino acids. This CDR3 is CASSSTPREEDEQYF. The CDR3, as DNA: TGTGCCAGCAGCTCCACTCCCAGGGAGGAGGACGAGCAGTACTTC.

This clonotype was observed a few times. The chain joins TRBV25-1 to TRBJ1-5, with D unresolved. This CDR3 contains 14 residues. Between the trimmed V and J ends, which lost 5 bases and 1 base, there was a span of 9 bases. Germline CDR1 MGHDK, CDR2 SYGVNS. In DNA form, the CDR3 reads TGTGCCAGCAGTCCTCAGGACAGCAATCAGCCCCAGCATTTT. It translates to CASSPQDSNQPQHF.

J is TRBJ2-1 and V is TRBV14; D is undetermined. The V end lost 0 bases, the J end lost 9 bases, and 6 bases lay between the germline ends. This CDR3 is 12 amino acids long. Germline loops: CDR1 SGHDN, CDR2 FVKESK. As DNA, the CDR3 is TGTGCCAGCAGCCAAGACTCGGGTGAGCAGTTCTTC. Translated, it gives CASSQDSGEQFF.

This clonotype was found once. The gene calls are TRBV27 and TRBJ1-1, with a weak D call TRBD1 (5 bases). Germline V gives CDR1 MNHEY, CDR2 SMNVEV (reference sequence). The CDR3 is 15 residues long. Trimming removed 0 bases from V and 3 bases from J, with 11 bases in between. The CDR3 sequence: CASSLSRGAYTEAFF. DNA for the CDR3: TGTGCCAGCAGTTTATCGAGAGGGGCGTACACTGAAGCTTTCTTT.

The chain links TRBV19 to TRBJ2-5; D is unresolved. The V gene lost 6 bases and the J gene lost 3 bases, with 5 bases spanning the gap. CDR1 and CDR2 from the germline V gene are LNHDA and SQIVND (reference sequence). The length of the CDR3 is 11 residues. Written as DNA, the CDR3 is TGTGCCAGTAGGCAGAAAGAGACCCAGTACTTC. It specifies CASRQKETQYF.